This T cell receptor (beta chain) was found in a study of blood T cell repertoires in COVID-19. Looking at the study overall: PBMCs, B-cell-depleted T cells, or T cells provided the cDNA or gDNA that made up the material.

Participants spanned ages about 18 to 90 years and resided in 20 to 30 US areas. The study assigned cohorts using participant-reported clinical history. Clones were read by immunoSEQ multiplex PCR, and TCRdb kept only the in-frame ones, dropping some. The table lists approximately 200,000 clones, about 85% of them singletons. The sample taken for sequencing was PBMCs or T cells enriched from blood (not recorded which). The source is a man aged 40-49 years who had recovered from COVID-19.

The CDR3 DNA sequence: TGCAGCGGACAGGGGGGATCCACCGGGGAGCTGTTTTTT. It encodes CSGQGGSTGELFF. The chain joins TRBV29-1 to TRBJ2-2, with 9 bases that match TRBD1. The CDR3 totals 13 residues. With 7 bases clipped from V and 4 bases from J, the junction kept 4 bases outside the gene matches. Germline CDR1 SQVTM, CDR2 ANQGSEA.